The 27 T cell receptor beta chains below all came from one sample that was sequenced in a study of T cells after posttransplantation cyclophosphamide (dated by TCRdb to the mid-2010s). Library prep was done by the immunoSEQ multiplex PCR assay. In TCRdb, the immuneACCESS table is reduced to in-frame sequences with V and J assigned. These tables do not hold every clone; where another copy was compared, an unresolved V gene accounts for under half, and the others remain unexplained. The sample contains under 75,000 clones, 80% to 95% of them found a single time. The top ten clonotypes cover approximately 2.7% of the sample. Source material: PBMCs. The receptors were gathered from a young woman in good health and a related stem cell transplant donor.

The chain carries TRBV19 and TRBJ1-5; D uncertain. There are 15 residues in the CDR3. Germline CDR1 LNHDA, CDR2 SQIVND (reference sequence). The germline V and J ends were trimmed by 3 bases and 7 bases, with 16 bases remaining between them. CDR3: CASSIARPYQQPQHF. The DNA of the CDR3 is TGTGCCAGTAGTATTGCCCGTCCATACCAACAGCCCCAGCATTTT.

This clone was counted a single time. This rearrangement joins TRBV13 to TRBJ1-2; no definite D call. V dropped 2 bases and J dropped 4 bases, with 8 bases sitting between them. Germline lookup yields CDR1 PRHDT and CDR2 FYEKMQ (reference sequence). This CDR3 spans 13 amino acids. CDR3 amino acids: CASSLQKFYGYTF. The CDR3 DNA sequence: TGTGCCAGCAGCTTACAGAAATTCTATGGCTACACCTTC.

J is TRBJ1-5 and V is TRBV5-4; 7 bases agree with TRBD1. This CDR3 region has 15 residues. CDR1 is SGHNT and CDR2 is YYREEE in the germline V gene (reference sequence). The V segment lost 4 bases and the J segment 5 bases; nucleotides outside the gene matches: 9. CDR3 amino acids: CASSVQGVGDQPQHF. CDR3 sequence (DNA): TGTGCCAGCAGCGTGCAGGGGGTGGGGGATCAGCCCCAGCATTTT.

This chain joins TRBV15 and TRBJ1-4; a weak D match, TRBD1 (5 bases). CDR1 LNHNV and CDR2 YYDKDF come from the germline V gene (reference sequence). The CDR3 covers 15 residues. Trimming removed 0 bases from V and 2 bases from J, with 7 bases in between. Written as DNA, the CDR3 is TGTGCCACCAGCAGAGACAGGGCCACTAATGAAAAACTGTTTTTT. This translates into CATSRDRATNEKLFF.

With regard to this clone: Other DNA sequences in this specimen translate into the identical CDR3. The chain carries TRBV7-8 and TRBJ1-5, with D uncertain. The CDR3 runs to 14 residues. The V gene's germline CDR1 is SGHVS and CDR2 FQNEAQ. Between the trimmed V and J ends, which lost 1 base and 1 base, there was a span of 5 bases. This CDR3 is CASSLGRSNQPQHF. CDR3 coding DNA: TGTGCCAGCAGCTTAGGCAGAAGCAATCAGCCCCAGCATTTT.

This chain connects TRBV6-1 to TRBJ2-3, with D perhaps TRBD2 (6 bases). Per germline, CDR1 MNHNS and CDR2 SASEGT. The CDR3 spans 15 residues. With 6 bases removed from V and 1 base from J, the gap between germline ends came to 14 bases. Here the CDR3 DNA reads TGTGCCAGCAGCCAACTAGCCCCTGGCACAGATACGCAGTATTTT. As protein: CASSQLAPGTDTQYF.

This clone was seen a single time. The V and J genes are TRBV29-1 and TRBJ1-2, with TRBD1 as a possible D gene (6 bases). V was shortened by 3 bases and J by 0 bases, with 14 bases between the two germline ends. The CDR3 has 15 residues. The V gene's germline CDR1 is SQVTM and CDR2 ANQGSEA. This CDR3 is CSVDTGYSANYGYTF. For the CDR3, the DNA is TGCAGCGTTGATACAGGGTATTCGGCTAACTATGGCTACACCTTC.

The chain is built from TRBV7-2 and TRBJ2-4, with 9 bases lining up with TRBD2. After removal of 2 bases from V and 0 bases from J, the junction contained 2 bases not matched to a gene. The CDR3 consists of 16 residues. Germline loops: CDR1 SGHTA, CDR2 FQGNSA. The DNA of the CDR3 is TGTGCCAGCAGCTTATTGCGGGGGGGAGCCAAAAACATTCAGTACTTC. Residues: CASSLLRGGAKNIQYF.

Only one count was recorded for this clone. The chain links TRBV11-2 to TRBJ2-2; D possibly corresponds to TRBD1 (6 bases). CDR1 SGHAT and CDR2 FQNNGV come from the germline V gene. There are 15 residues in the CDR3. Between the trimmed V and J ends, which lost 5 bases and 4 bases, there was a span of 14 bases. The CDR3 spells CASSPIRGGTGELFF. The CDR3 DNA follows: TGTGCCAGCAGCCCAATTAGAGGGGGCACCGGGGAGCTGTTTTTT.

The chain carries TRBV19 and TRBJ1-3; TRBD1 might be the D (5 bases). Germline CDR1 reads LNHDA; CDR2 reads SQIVND (reference sequence). V was cut by 9 bases and J by 2 bases, with 11 bases left in between. The length of the CDR3 is 13 residues. CDR3 nucleotide sequence: TGTGCCAGCTCGGGGGTGCCTGGAAACACCATATATTTT. Translation: CASSGVPGNTIYF.

The CDR3 sequence: CASSLELAATDTQYF. Here the CDR3 DNA reads TGTGCCAGCAGCTTAGAACTAGCGGCCACAGATACGCAGTATTTT. The rearrangement joins TRBV5-4 to TRBJ2-3, with 8 bases fitting TRBD2. Trimming removed 2 bases from V and 2 bases from J; junction bases left unmatched: 4. The germline gives CDR1 SGHNT, CDR2 YYREEE (reference sequence). The CDR3 has 15 amino acids.

The J gene is TRBJ2-1, the V gene TRBV7-9; TRBD1 or TRBD2 may be the D gene (5 bases each). Germline assignment: CDR1 SEHNR and CDR2 FQNEAQ (reference sequence). Trimming stripped 3 bases from V and 1 base from J, with 10 bases between. This CDR3 has 15 amino acids. The CDR3 sequence is CASSFGGESYNEQFF. The CDR3 DNA reads TGTGCCAGCAGCTTTGGGGGTGAGTCCTACAATGAGCAGTTCTTC.

In its sample, this clone was seen a few times. The junction does not match germline at one end; this may be a read error. This sequence joins TRBV10-3 and TRBJ1-1; D is unresolved. The CDR3 has 12 amino acids. The V gene's germline CDR1 is ENHRY and CDR2 SYGVKD. The CDR3 reads CAISEDRGWEGF. DNA of the CDR3: TGTGCCATCAGTGAGGACCGTGGCTGGGAGGGTTTT.

This clone came up once. The chain carries TRBV7-9 and TRBJ2-7; D is possibly TRBD1 (6 bases). The germline V gene encodes CDR1 SEHNR and CDR2 FQNEAQ (reference sequence). CDR3 size: 16 residues. Trimming took 3 bases from V and 4 from J, leaving 19 bases between them. The CDR3 here is CASSLSLLGAQYEQYF. DNA for the CDR3: TGTGCCAGCAGCTTGTCCTTATTGGGGGCGCAATACGAGCAGTACTTC. The full variable domain, rest sourced from reference TRBV7-9 and TRBJ2-7, is DTGVSQNPRHKITKRGQNVTFRCDPISEHNRLYWYRQTLGQGPEFLTYFQNEAQLEKSRLLSDRFSAERPKGSFSTLEIQRTEQGDSAMYLCASSLSLLGAQYEQYFGPGTRLTVT.

The chain joins TRBV2 to TRBJ1-1; TRBD1 matches at 7 bases. Germline-derived CDR1 and CDR2 are SNHLY and FYNNEI. This CDR3 has 12 residues. After removal of 6 bases from V and 11 bases from J, the junction contained 9 bases not matched to a gene. CDR3 protein: CASSGDSTWAFF. As DNA, the CDR3 is TGTGCCAGCAGCGGGGACAGCACCTGGGCTTTCTTT.

There are a few counts of this clone. Sequence at one end of the junction differs from germline and may be a read error. V gene TRBV30 combines with J gene TRBJ2-7; 9 bases are a match to TRBD1. This CDR3 spans 12 amino acids. The germline CDR1 and CDR2 sequences are GTSNPN and SVGIG (reference sequence). As DNA, the CDR3 is TGTGCTTGGACAGGGGAGGGCTACGAGCAGTACTTC. Translation: CAWTGEGYEQYF.

The chain couples TRBV7-2 to TRBJ1-3; tentative D call: TRBD1 (5 bases). Looked up from germline, CDR1 is SGHTA and CDR2 is FQGNSA. The CDR3 loop spans 15 amino acids. Between the trimmed V and J ends, which lost 4 bases and 2 bases, there was a span of 12 bases. DNA for the CDR3: TGTGCCAGCAGCTACCGCTCAGGGACTGGAAACACCATATATTTT. It codes for CASSYRSGTGNTIYF.

The rearrangement links TRBV7-8 to TRBJ1-6, with D possibly being TRBD1 (6 bases). V lost 7 bases and J lost 5, with 15 bases in between. This CDR3 has 15 amino acids. CDR1 and CDR2 from the germline V gene are SGHVS and FQNEAQ. CDR3 amino acids: CASTKGQSDNSPLHF. In DNA, the CDR3 is TGTGCCAGCACGAAAGGACAGTCGGATAATTCACCCCTCCACTTT.

In its sample, this clone was seen once. The chain employs TRBV10-3 and TRBJ2-7; TRBD1 agrees at 10 bases. J gave up 5 bases and V 2 bases, and 0 bases lay outside the gene matches. CDR1 and CDR2 (germline): ENHRY, SYGVKD. This CDR3 contains 13 residues. The CDR3 here is CAISEGTGDEQYF. DNA of the CDR3: TGTGCCATCAGTGAGGGGACAGGGGACGAGCAGTACTTC.

The rearrangement joins TRBV5-4 to TRBJ1-2; no clear D. Trimming removed 0 bases at V and 8 bases at J, with 8 bases between. Germline CDR1 and CDR2: SGHNT and YYREEE (reference sequence). The CDR3 is made up of 12 amino acids. CDR3 in DNA: TGTGCCAGCAGCTTGGACGGACGAGGCTACACCTTC. Its translation: CASSLDGRGYTF.

The rearrangement uses TRBV29-1 and TRBJ2-1, with 9 positions matching TRBD2. Germline loops: CDR1 SQVTM, CDR2 ANQGSEA. V was pared by 8 bases and J by 7 bases, with 15 bases of the junction left unmatched. The CDR3 spans 15 residues. The CDR3 bases are TGCAGCTCCCTTACGATAGCGGGGGCTGGGAATGAGCAGTTCTTC. Amino acids: CSSLTIAGAGNEQFF.

The chain couples TRBV5-5 to TRBJ1-1; 7 positions agree with TRBD1. The V and J ends lost 3 bases and 10 bases, in that order; junction bases with no gene match: 15. This CDR3 has 15 residues. Germline CDR1 reads SGHKS; CDR2 reads YYEKEE (reference sequence). CDR3: CASSSPPGGHIGAFF. CDR3 in DNA: TGTGCCAGCAGCTCCCCTCCAGGGGGGCATATAGGAGCTTTCTTT.

V and J are TRBV7-8 and TRBJ2-7, with 9 bases that match TRBD1. The germline V gene has CDR1 SGHVS and CDR2 FQNEAQ. V trimming: 4 bases; J trimming: 2 bases; junction bases outside the gene matches: 6. This CDR3 spans 15 amino acids. The CDR3 loop is CASSSWTGVPYEQYF. The CDR3 nucleotides are TGTGCCAGCAGCTCGTGGACAGGGGTCCCCTACGAGCAGTACTTC.

The chain carries TRBV15 and TRBJ2-3; 8 positions agree with TRBD2. The CDR3 runs 18 residues. Germline assignment: CDR1 LNHNV and CDR2 YYDKDF (reference sequence). V lost 4 bases and J lost 0; bases outside the gene matches: 12. The CDR3 region is CATSKIGGDYPSTDTQYF. For the CDR3, the DNA is TGTGCCACCAGCAAAATCGGGGGGGATTACCCTAGCACAGATACGCAGTATTTT.

V usage is TRBV5-1 and J usage is TRBJ2-1; 9 bases match TRBD1. The CDR3 loop spans 16 amino acids. Per the germline V gene, CDR1 is SGHRS and CDR2 is YFSETQ. The trim removed 1 base at V and 6 bases at J, leaving 8 bases unmatched. The CDR3 reads CASSLSTGGMGNEQFF. In DNA form, the CDR3 reads TGCGCCAGCAGCTTGTCGACAGGGGGGATGGGCAATGAGCAGTTCTTC.

The rearrangement uses TRBV5-1 and TRBJ1-1; 9 bases fit TRBD1. The CDR3 extends over 15 amino acids. V dropped 2 bases and J dropped 4; count of bases not matched to a gene: 6. Germline-derived CDR1 and CDR2 are SGHRS and YFSETQ. The CDR3 is CASSLRTGAATEAFF. The CDR3 DNA is TGCGCCAGCAGCTTACGGACAGGGGCGGCCACTGAAGCTTTCTTT.

The chain has TRBV7-9 and TRBJ1-3; weak D call: TRBD1 (5 bases). Germline values: CDR1 SEHNR, CDR2 FQNEAQ (reference sequence). CDR3 size: 15 residues. V dropped 1 base and J dropped 4 bases, with 11 bases sitting between them. This CDR3 is CASSLDGAPGNTIYF. The CDR3 DNA reads TGTGCCAGCAGCTTAGATGGGGCGCCCGGAAACACCATATATTTT.